The 5 T cell receptor beta chains reported below all come from one sample, sequenced in a study of shared clonotypes between healthy human individuals. Terminally differentiated effector memory CD45RA+ cells were excluded from the naive CD8 cells, which were CD45RO-negative and positively selected for CCR7. The assay was immunoSEQ multiplex PCR, and TCRdb's table has in-frame clones only and misses some. The top ten hold over 1.5% of the sample, which has about 2,200,000 clones, 90% to 95% seen once. Material: naive CD8+ T cells from PBMCs. The source is a man aged 18 to 29 in good health. Some clones in this sample may be carry-over from other donors' samples.

This chain joins TRBV11-2 and TRBJ2-1; the D is unclear. Looked up from germline, CDR1 is SGHAT and CDR2 is FQNNGV. Trimming took off 2 bases at V and 2 bases at J, with 16 bases between the two ends. This CDR3 contains 17 residues. DNA for the CDR3: TGTGCCAGCAGCTTATGGGGTGGGAATTTACCCTACAATGAGCAGTTCTTC. Translation: CASSLWGGNLPYNEQFF. Filled out from reference TRBV11-2 and TRBJ2-1, the complete variable domain reads EAGVAQSPRYKIIEKRQSVAFWCNPISGHATLYWYQQILGQGPKLLIQFQNNGVVDDSQLPKDRFSAERLKGVDSTLKIQPAKLEDSAVYLCASSLWGGNLPYNEQFFGPGTRLTVL.

This clone has just one count. The CDR3 DNA reads TGTGCCAGCAGCCAAGATCGGACAGGGAACACTGAAGCTTTCTTT. Translated, it gives CASSQDRTGNTEAFF. This chain uses TRBV5-4 with TRBJ1-1, with 7 bases identical to TRBD1. CDR1 is SGHNT and CDR2 is YYREEE in the germline V gene (reference sequence). V shed 4 bases, J shed 1 base, and the junction held 7 bases outside the gene matches. The CDR3 sequence is 15 residues long.

J is TRBJ1-1 and V is TRBV27, with TRBD1 matching over 8 bases. The CDR3 is 13 residues long. V was pared by 8 bases and J by 0 bases, with 2 bases of the junction left unmatched. Per the germline V gene, CDR1 is MNHEY and CDR2 is SMNVEV (reference sequence). The chain's CDR3 is CASGTGLNTEAFF. The CDR3 region has the DNA TGTGCCAGCGGGACAGGCCTGAACACTGAAGCTTTCTTT.

The chain carries TRBV7-2 and TRBJ2-5, with a possible D match to TRBD1 (6 bases). This CDR3 has 15 amino acids. The germline CDR1 and CDR2 sequences are SGHTA and FQGNSA. Between the trimmed V and J ends, which lost 1 base and 2 bases, there was a span of 11 bases. The CDR3 bases are TGTGCCAGCAGCTTAGATTGGACAGATCAAGAGACCCAGTACTTC. Protein product: CASSLDWTDQETQYF.

In nucleotides, the CDR3 is TGTGCCATCAGTGGCAGGGGGGGGTACGAGCAGTACTTC. It codes for CAISGRGGYEQYF. This sequence joins TRBV10-3 and TRBJ2-7; the D call may be TRBD1 or TRBD2 (7 bases each). The germline V gene has CDR1 ENHRY and CDR2 SYGVKD. Trimming took 4 bases from V and 4 from J, leaving 11 bases between them. This CDR3 region has 13 residues.